One and the same sample provided the 18 T cell receptor beta chains below, sequenced in a study of OX40 agonist ivuxolimab in advanced cancers. The protocol was immunoSEQ multiplex PCR, while the TCRdb copy is restricted to in-frame clones and leaves out a portion. The sample has tens of thousands of clones, about 92% seen once. Source: CD4+ or CD8+ T cells sorted from blood, taken in a trial of the OX40 agonist ivuxolimab. These TCRs come from an adult with an advanced solid tumor such as melanoma, head and neck, liver or kidney cancer.

The rearrangement uses TRBV6-5 and TRBJ2-7; 13 nucleotides agree with TRBD2. Germline V gene sequence: CDR1 MNHEY, CDR2 SVGAGI. The trim removed 6 bases at V and 6 bases at J, leaving 2 bases unmatched. The CDR3 spans 13 residues. CDR3 nucleotide sequence: TGTGCCAGCAGACTAGCGGGGGGGCGCGAGCAGTACTTC. Its protein is CASRLAGGREQYF.

The chain links TRBV7-9 to TRBJ2-2; 7 bases line up with TRBD2. V trimming: 5 bases; J trimming: 3 bases; junction bases outside the gene matches: 12. The germline V gene has CDR1 SEHNR and CDR2 FQNEAQ (reference sequence). This CDR3 contains 17 residues. DNA of the CDR3: TGTGCCAGCAGCCGACCCGGCGGGGGTGGGTACACCGGGGAGCTGTTTTTT. It codes for CASSRPGGGGYTGELFF.

This chain joins TRBV9 and TRBJ1-1; TRBD1 might be the D (6 bases). The CDR3 has 14 residues. In germline, CDR1 is SGDLS, CDR2 YYNGEE. V was cut by 5 bases and J by 1 base, with 12 bases left in between. The CDR3 is CASSSRDKNTEAFF. CDR3 sequence (DNA): TGTGCCAGCAGTTCCCGGGACAAGAACACTGAAGCTTTCTTT.

CDR3 in amino acids: CASGFNPRQEFSYEQYF. The DNA for the CDR3 is TGTGCTAGTGGCTTCAATCCAAGACAGGAGTTCTCCTACGAGCAGTACTTC. V gene TRBV12-5 combines with J gene TRBJ2-7, with D possibly TRBD1 on 6 matching bases. Trimming shortened V by 6 bases and J by 0 bases, and 21 bases separated the two germline ends. The CDR3 loop spans 17 amino acids. In germline, CDR1 is LGHNT, CDR2 FRNRAP.

This chain joins TRBV27 and TRBJ2-7, with a possible D match to TRBD2 (5 bases). V was cut by 2 bases and J by 0 bases, with 14 bases left in between. The germline V gene encodes CDR1 MNHEY and CDR2 SMNVEV (reference sequence). The CDR3 has 16 amino acids. The CDR3 coding sequence is TGTGCCAGCAGTTTAATGGGGAGCCTCTTCTCCTACGAGCAGTACTTC. This codes for CASSLMGSLFSYEQYF.

This CDR3 reads CASSEIGGSTDTQYF. DNA of the CDR3: TGTGCCAGCAGTGAAATAGGGGGTAGCACAGATACGCAGTATTTT. The rearrangement joins TRBV2 to TRBJ2-3; tentatively, D is TRBD1 (6 bases). The length of the CDR3 is 15 residues. V was pared by 2 bases and J by 0 bases, with 9 bases between. The germline V gene has CDR1 SNHLY and CDR2 FYNNEI.

The gene calls are TRBV19 and TRBJ2-1; unclear D gene. The germline V gene has CDR1 LNHDA and CDR2 SQIVND (reference sequence). V was shortened by 3 bases and J by 0 bases, with 6 bases between the two germline ends. The length of the CDR3 is 14 residues. CDR3 coding DNA: TGTGCCAGTAGTATTTTCGACTCCTACAATGAGCAGTTCTTC. This encodes CASSIFDSYNEQFF. The whole variable domain, remainder taken from reference TRBV19 and TRBJ2-1, is DGGITQSPKYLFRKEGQNVTLSCEQNLNHDAMYWYRQDPGQGLRLIYYSQIVNDFQKGDIAEGYSVSREKKESFPLTVTSAQKNPTAFYLCASSIFDSYNEQFFGPGTRLTVL.

The CDR3 bases are TGTGCCAGAAGCTTAGATGCCGGGACAGGCAATCAGCCCCAGCATTTT. It codes for CARSLDAGTGNQPQHF. V usage is TRBV5-3 and J usage is TRBJ1-5; 7 bases are a match to TRBD1. TRBV5-3 is an ORF for which the function is uncertain. J gave up 2 bases and V 2 bases, and 7 bases lay outside the gene matches. The CDR3 extends over 16 amino acids.

The J gene is TRBJ2-1, the V gene TRBV19; the D gene is possibly TRBD2 (5 bases). The length of the CDR3 is 18 residues. With 0 bases removed from V and 4 bases from J, the gap between germline ends came to 19 bases. From germline, CDR1 is LNHDA and CDR2 SQIVND (reference sequence). DNA of the CDR3: TGTGCCAGTAGTATAGATTATCCGCTAGGGTCGGGGTACAATGAGCAGTTCTTC. This sequence encodes CASSIDYPLGSGYNEQFF.

This rearrangement joins TRBV15 to TRBJ1-3; D ambiguous. Germline values: CDR1 LNHNV, CDR2 YYDKDF (reference sequence). The CDR3 consists of 12 residues. Between the trimmed V and J ends, which lost 5 bases and 4 bases, there was a span of 6 bases. CDR3 loop: CATSPYGNTIYF. As DNA, the CDR3 is TGTGCCACCAGCCCTTACGGAAACACCATATATTTT. Filled out from reference TRBV15 and TRBJ1-3, the complete variable domain reads DAMVIQNPRYQVTQFGKPVTLSCSQTLNHNVMYWYQQKSSQAPKLLFHYYDKDFNNEADTPDNFQSRRPNTSFCFLDIRSPGLGDTAMYLCATSPYGNTIYFGEGSWLTVV.

V usage is TRBV6-1 and J usage is TRBJ2-2; a weak D match, TRBD1 (5 bases). The germline V gene has CDR1 MNHNS and CDR2 SASEGT. V lost 6 bases to trimming and J lost 0 bases, with 11 bases between them. The CDR3 contains 15 residues. The CDR3 DNA follows: TGTGCCAGCAGGGTGACAGAGGCGAACACCGGGGAGCTGTTTTTT. Its translation: CASRVTEANTGELFF.

The rearrangement uses TRBV5-6 and TRBJ2-3; 8 bases line up with TRBD1. J gave up 4 bases and V 4 bases, and 8 bases lay outside the gene matches. The V gene's germline CDR1 is SGHDT and CDR2 YYEEEE. CDR3 length: 15 residues. CDR3 coding DNA: TGTGCCAGCAGCCAAAGGACAGGGTACGCAGATACGCAGTATTTT. It codes for CASSQRTGYADTQYF.

DNA for the CDR3: TGTGCCAGCAGCTTATTCGGGGGGCCCCTAGCGCAGCCCCAGCATTTT. Translating it yields CASSLFGGPLAQPQHF. This chain joins TRBV11-2 and TRBJ1-5; TRBD1 might be the D (6 bases). The V end was cut by 2 bases, the J end by 7 bases, with 18 bases between. CDR1 SGHAT and CDR2 FQNNGV come from the germline V gene. This CDR3 spans 16 amino acids.

The chain uses TRBV7-9 and TRBJ2-3, with D maybe TRBD2 (6 bases). Germline CDR1 and CDR2: SEHNR and FQNEAQ (reference sequence). Trimming pared 4 bases from V and 4 bases from J, leaving 6 bases between. The length of the CDR3 is 12 residues. CDR3 in DNA: TGTGCCAGCAGCTGGGGGGCAGATACGCAGTATTTT. It is translated as CASSWGADTQYF.

Only one count was recorded for this clone. This chain links TRBV23-1 with TRBJ2-7, with TRBD1 matching over 9 bases. TRBV23-1 belongs to the ORF category, with a function that is uncertain. V lost 11 bases to trimming and J lost 3 bases; unmatched junction nucleotides: 8. The CDR3 has 13 amino acids. The CDR3 region has the DNA TGCGCCGGTCCGGACAGGGGAAGCTACGAGCAGTACTTC. Protein sequence: CAGPDRGSYEQYF.

The chain recombines TRBV29-1 with TRBJ1-2; D remains ambiguous. V lost 2 bases and J lost 5, with 12 bases in between. Germline lookup yields CDR1 SQVTM and CDR2 ANQGSEA. CDR3 length equals 13 residues. The CDR3 region has the DNA TGCAGCGTTGAAACTTCAGGCCTTTATGGCTACACCTTC. Residues: CSVETSGLYGYTF.

The gene calls are TRBV19 and TRBJ2-2; D remains ambiguous. V was shortened by 7 bases and J by 6 bases, with 9 bases between the two germline ends. Per the germline V gene, CDR1 is LNHDA and CDR2 is SQIVND (reference sequence). This CDR3 has 12 residues. This CDR3 is CASTSASGELFF. Here the CDR3 DNA reads TGTGCCAGTACCTCAGCCTCCGGGGAGCTGTTTTTT.

The chain uses TRBV15 and TRBJ1-2; D gene ambiguous. V lost 4 bases, J lost 7 bases, and 13 bases lay in between. Germline V CDR1 and CDR2: LNHNV, YYDKDF (reference sequence). The CDR3 length is 13 residues. The CDR3 spells CATSIRASRGYTF. Here the CDR3 DNA reads TGTGCCACCAGCATCCGCGCATCCCGTGGCTACACCTTC.